This T cell receptor (beta chain) was identified during a study of blood T cell repertoires in COVID-19. About the research overall: Samples came from the United States, Italy and Spain, spanning acute and convalescent COVID-19.

The CDR3 is 16 amino acids. From germline, CDR1 is SGHKS and CDR2 YYEKEE (reference sequence). The V end lost 3 bases, the J end lost 0 bases, and 14 bases lay between the germline ends. Original analysis: The assay estimated nucleated cells by amplifying reference gene primers. Some clones are missing from TCRdb's copy, which holds only in-frame ones; the method was immunoSEQ multiplex PCR. The V and J calls and clone size are taken from that table; D and trimming were inferred from the DNA. The sample records some 75,000 clones, about 70% being singletons. The receptor comes from a woman older than 75 with active or convalescent COVID-19. J is TRBJ2-3 and V is TRBV5-5, with a weak D call TRBD2 (6 bases). Sample: peripheral blood. This CDR3 reads CASSSYLGSSTDTQYF. CDR3 coding DNA: TGTGCCAGCAGCTCTTATCTCGGGAGCAGCACAGATACGCAGTATTTT.